The 21 T cell receptor beta chains presented below share a single source sample, sequenced in a study of cytomegalovirus exposure and HLA in healthy donors. PCR employed 60 Vbeta and 13 Jbeta primers. The assay was immunoSEQ multiplex PCR, and TCRdb's table has in-frame clones only and misses some. The table has over 85,000 clones, 65% to 80% seen once. Sample: PBMCs. The receptors come from a man in his thirties or forties in good health and CMV-seropositive.

V is TRBV12-5 and J is TRBJ1-5; maybe TRBD1 (6 bases). V was trimmed by 0 bases and J by 3 bases, leaving 12 bases between them. The CDR3 sequence is 16 residues long. The germline CDR1 and CDR2 sequences are LGHNT and FRNRAP. CDR3 region: CASGLVRTANNQPQHF. The CDR3 nucleotides read TGTGCTAGTGGTTTGGTACGGACAGCTAACAATCAGCCCCAGCATTTT.

This clone was observed a single time. The chain joins TRBV12-5 to TRBJ2-1, with 15 bases lining up with TRBD2. Germline loops: CDR1 LGHNT, CDR2 FRNRAP. With 0 bases clipped from V and 2 bases from J, the junction kept 8 bases outside the gene matches. This CDR3 contains 20 residues. The CDR3 DNA sequence: TGTGCTAGTGGTTTGGTACGGGGTGGACTAGCGGGGGGGCCCTACAATGAGCAGTTCTTC. Protein: CASGLVRGGLAGGPYNEQFF.

This chain links TRBV29-1 with TRBJ1-3; weak D call: TRBD1 (5 bases). The CDR3 runs 12 residues. Germline V gene lookup returns CDR1 SQVTM and CDR2 ANQGSEA. With 4 bases removed from V and 4 bases from J, the gap between germline ends came to 8 bases. The CDR3 region is CSVGGTGNTIYF. CDR3 sequence (DNA): TGCAGCGTTGGGGGCACCGGAAACACCATATATTTT.

The chain uses TRBV5-6 and TRBJ1-4; a possible D gene is TRBD1 (6 bases). The CDR3 loop spans 13 amino acids. Germline loops: CDR1 SGHDT, CDR2 YYEEEE. The V and J ends lost 2 bases and 7 bases respectively, with 9 bases between them. Written as DNA, the CDR3 is TGTGCCAGCAGCTTTTCAGGGGCTGAAAAACTGTTTTTT. Amino acids: CASSFSGAEKLFF.

The V call is TRBV18, the J call TRBJ2-1; perhaps TRBD2 as D (5 bases). Deletions cut 0 bases from V and 10 bases from J, with 10 bases between. There are 13 residues in the CDR3. The V gene's germline CDR1 is KGHSH and CDR2 LQKENI. DNA for the CDR3: TGTGCCAGCTCACCACCATCGGGCGGGGAGCAGTTCTTC. Translated, it gives CASSPPSGGEQFF.

This clone was observed a handful of times. The V call is TRBV6-1, the J call TRBJ2-1; 7 positions agree with TRBD1. With V trimmed by 1 base and J by 9 bases, 9 bases remained unmatched. The CDR3 spans 15 residues. Germline values: CDR1 MNHNS, CDR2 SASEGT. The CDR3 loop is CASSEVPGQRGEQFF. CDR3 DNA sequence: TGTGCCAGCAGTGAAGTTCCGGGACAGCGAGGTGAGCAGTTCTTC.

The J gene is TRBJ2-7, the V gene TRBV11-2; 8 bases are a match to TRBD2. The V segment lost 5 bases and the J segment 3 bases; nucleotides outside the gene matches: 12. The CDR3 totals 16 residues. The germline gives CDR1 SGHAT, CDR2 FQNNGV. CDR3 nucleotides: TGTGCCAGCAGCCCTGGGACTAGTTCTCCGAACTACGAGCAGTACTTC. Translating gives CASSPGTSSPNYEQYF.

The V gene is TRBV4-1, the J gene TRBJ2-5, with a tentative D call TRBD1 (6 bases). CDR3 length: 13 residues. Trimming cost V 4 bases and J 5 bases, with 11 bases left between them. Germline CDR1 is MGHRA and CDR2 is YSYEKL. CDR3 DNA sequence: TGCGCCAGCAGCCGGCTTCAGGGGGAGACCCAGTACTTC. Translated, it gives CASSRLQGETQYF.

The chain recombines TRBV10-3 with TRBJ1-5; D call uncertain. Trimming took off 0 bases at V and 3 bases at J, with 12 bases between the two ends. The germline V gene encodes CDR1 ENHRY and CDR2 SYGVKD. The CDR3 consists of 16 residues. This CDR3 is CAISESGQSLNQPQHF. The DNA for the CDR3 is TGTGCCATCAGTGAGTCTGGGCAGTCTCTCAATCAGCCCCAGCATTTT.

V gene TRBV19 combines with J gene TRBJ1-5; TRBD1 is a possible D gene (6 bases). The CDR3 has 17 residues. Germline-derived CDR1 and CDR2 are LNHDA and SQIVND (reference sequence). V lost 1 base and J lost 1, with 14 bases in between. CDR3 loop: CASSIAWQGLSNQPQHF. CDR3 DNA sequence: TGTGCCAGTAGTATAGCGTGGCAGGGGTTGAGCAATCAGCCCCAGCATTTT.

This clone appeared once. The chain couples TRBV19 to TRBJ2-6; 7 nucleotides line up with TRBD1. The CDR3 is 17 amino acids. V was clipped by 5 bases and J by 5 bases; unmatched bases: 12. Germline lookup yields CDR1 LNHDA and CDR2 SQIVND (reference sequence). CDR3 protein: CASSRRDRPGRANVLTF. The CDR3, as DNA: TGTGCCAGTAGTCGTCGGGACAGACCTGGTAGGGCCAACGTCCTGACTTTC.

CDR3 bases: TGTGCCAGCAGCTTAGTGGGAACAGGGGGCGCGGCTTTCTTT. It translates to CASSLVGTGGAAFF. This chain connects TRBV7-2 to TRBJ1-1; 9 positions agree with TRBD1. J gave up 11 bases and V 1 base, and 8 bases lay outside the gene matches. This CDR3 spans 14 amino acids. The germline gives CDR1 SGHTA, CDR2 FQGNSA.

This chain links TRBV6-5 with TRBJ1-2; D might be TRBD1 (5 bases). Per germline, CDR1 MNHEY and CDR2 SVGAGI. The CDR3 sequence is 15 residues long. V was shortened by 5 bases and J by 1 base, with 14 bases between the two germline ends. The CDR3 DNA sequence: TGTGCCAGCAGTACCCTGGGGCAAAGTAACTATGGCTACACCTTC. Translation gives CASSTLGQSNYGYTF.

V usage is TRBV29-1 and J usage is TRBJ2-7; 10 bases are a match to TRBD1. The junction had 5 bases not matched to a gene; V was cut back by 5 bases and J by 4 bases. The CDR3 length is 13 residues. CDR1 SQVTM and CDR2 ANQGSEA come from the germline V gene. CDR3 sequence: CSVSSDRGYEQYF. The CDR3 coding sequence is TGCAGCGTTTCGTCGGACAGGGGGTACGAGCAGTACTTC.

The rearrangement joins TRBV4-3 to TRBJ1-3, with unresolved D. The germline V and J ends were trimmed by 0 bases and 0 bases, with 9 bases remaining between them. Germline CDR1 is LGHNA and CDR2 is YSLEER. The CDR3 extends over 16 amino acids. CDR3 bases: TGCGCCAGCAGCCAAGAGAGCGGGGTCTCTGGAAACACCATATATTTT. Translating it yields CASSQESGVSGNTIYF.

This rearrangement joins TRBV5-5 to TRBJ1-1, with D perhaps TRBD1 (5 bases). The CDR3 runs 15 residues. From germline, CDR1 is SGHKS and CDR2 YYEKEE (reference sequence). V shed 3 bases and J shed 1 base, with 13 bases lying between them. The CDR3 spells CASSSQGEWNTEAFF. The CDR3 bases are TGTGCCAGCAGCTCGCAAGGGGAATGGAACACTGAAGCTTTCTTT.

The chain couples TRBV7-2 to TRBJ2-4; a possible D gene is TRBD1 (6 bases). From germline, CDR1 is SGHTA and CDR2 FQGNSA. Trimming cost V 5 bases and J 8 bases, with 16 bases left between them. CDR3 length: 14 amino acids. For the CDR3, the DNA is TGTGCCAGCAGCCCTAGAACAGGGTTGGACATTCAGTACTTC. Encoded protein: CASSPRTGLDIQYF.

The rearrangement uses TRBV21-1 and TRBJ1-2; the table names TRBD1, a call not compared with the DNA. TRBV21-1 is shown as a pseudogene. CDR3 size: 17 residues. As DNA, the CDR3 is TGTGCCAGCAGCAAAGCGGACAGGGGGGAGAATGCGTATGGCTACACCTTC. This translates into CASSKADRGENAYGYTF.

The chain employs TRBV30 and TRBJ1-5, with 10 bases identical to TRBD1. V was pared by 0 bases and J by 0 bases, with 5 bases of the junction left unmatched. This CDR3 spans 17 amino acids. Germline V gene lookup returns CDR1 GTSNPN and CDR2 SVGIG (reference sequence). This CDR3 reads CAWSVPGQGYSNQPQHF. The CDR3 DNA follows: TGTGCCTGGAGTGTTCCGGGACAGGGGTATAGCAATCAGCCCCAGCATTTT. Together with reference TRBV30 and TRBJ1-5, the CDR3 gives the full variable domain: SQTIHQWPATLVQPVGSPLSLECTVEGTSNPNLYWYRQAAGRGLQLLFYSVGIGQISSEVPQNLSASRPQDRQFILSSKKLLLSDSGFYLCAWSVPGQGYSNQPQHFGDGTRLSIL.

This chain links TRBV27 with TRBJ1-2; 7 nucleotides agree with TRBD1. Germline V CDR1 and CDR2: MNHEY, SMNVEV (reference sequence). The CDR3 runs 15 residues. Trimming took 5 bases from V and 8 from J; bases not matched to a gene: 14. In DNA form, the CDR3 reads TGTGCCAGCAGTCGATACGGGACAGAAGCTTTCGGCTACACCTTC. Translation: CASSRYGTEAFGYTF.

The chain has TRBV5-6 and TRBJ1-5, with D perhaps matching TRBD1 (6 bases). Germline CDR1 reads SGHDT; CDR2 reads YYEEEE. Deletions cut 4 bases from V and 7 bases from J, with 15 bases between. This CDR3 region has 14 residues. The CDR3 DNA is TGTGCCAGCAGCCTCCGGACAGAGGGACAGCCCCAGCATTTT. Translated: CASSLRTEGQPQHF.